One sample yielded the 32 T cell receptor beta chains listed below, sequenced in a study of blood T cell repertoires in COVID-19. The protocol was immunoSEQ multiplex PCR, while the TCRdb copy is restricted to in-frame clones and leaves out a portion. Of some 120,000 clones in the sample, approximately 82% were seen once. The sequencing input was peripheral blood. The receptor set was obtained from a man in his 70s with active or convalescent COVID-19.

CDR3 protein: CASSPTGTKGGGYTF. DNA of the CDR3: TGTGCCAGCTCCCCGACCGGGACAAAGGGTGGAGGCTACACCTTC. The rearrangement links TRBV7-3 to TRBJ1-2; D perhaps matches TRBD1 (6 bases). V lost 8 bases, J lost 8 bases, and 24 bases lay in between. The CDR3 has 15 amino acids. Germline lookup yields CDR1 SGHTA and CDR2 FQGTGA.

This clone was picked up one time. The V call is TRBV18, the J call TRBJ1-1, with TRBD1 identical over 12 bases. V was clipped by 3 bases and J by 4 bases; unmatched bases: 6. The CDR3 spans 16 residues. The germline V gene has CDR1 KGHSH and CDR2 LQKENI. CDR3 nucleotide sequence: TGTGCCAGCTCACCCGGGACAGGGGGCGTAGGCACTGAAGCTTTCTTT. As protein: CASSPGTGGVGTEAFF.

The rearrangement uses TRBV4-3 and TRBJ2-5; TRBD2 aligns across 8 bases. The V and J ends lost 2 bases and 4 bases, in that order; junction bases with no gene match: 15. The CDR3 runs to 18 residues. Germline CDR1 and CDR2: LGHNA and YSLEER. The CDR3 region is CASSQNPPRGGRVETQYF. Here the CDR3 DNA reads TGCGCCAGCAGCCAAAACCCCCCCCGGGGGGGCCGCGTAGAGACCCAGTACTTC.

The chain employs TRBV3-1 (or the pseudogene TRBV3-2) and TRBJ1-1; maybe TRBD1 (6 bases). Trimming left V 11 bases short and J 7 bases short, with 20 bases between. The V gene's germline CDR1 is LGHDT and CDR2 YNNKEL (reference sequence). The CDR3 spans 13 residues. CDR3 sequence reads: CASALTGGIEAFF. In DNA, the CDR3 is TGTGCCTCAGCCTTGACGGGGGGCATTGAAGCTTTCTTT.

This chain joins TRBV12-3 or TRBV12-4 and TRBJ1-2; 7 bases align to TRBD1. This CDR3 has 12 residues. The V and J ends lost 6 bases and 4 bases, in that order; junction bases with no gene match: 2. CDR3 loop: CASRRQGYGYTF. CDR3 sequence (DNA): TGTGCCAGCAGACGACAGGGCTATGGCTACACCTTC.

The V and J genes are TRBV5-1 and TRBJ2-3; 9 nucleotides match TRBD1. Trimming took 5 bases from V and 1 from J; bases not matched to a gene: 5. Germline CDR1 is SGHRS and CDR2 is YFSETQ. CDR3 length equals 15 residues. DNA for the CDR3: TGCGCCAGCAGTTACAGGGGGCGCGGCACAGATACGCAGTATTTT. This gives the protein CASSYRGRGTDTQYF. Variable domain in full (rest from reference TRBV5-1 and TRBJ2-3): KAGVTQTPRYLIKTRGQQVTLSCSPISGHRSVSWYQQTPGQGLQFLFEYFSETQRNKGNFPGRFSGRQFSNSRSEMNVSTLELGDSALYLCASSYRGRGTDTQYFGPGTRLTVL.

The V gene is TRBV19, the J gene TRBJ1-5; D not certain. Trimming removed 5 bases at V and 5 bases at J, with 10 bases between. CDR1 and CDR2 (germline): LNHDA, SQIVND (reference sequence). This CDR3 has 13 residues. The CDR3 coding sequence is TGTGCCAGTAGTTCGCAGGTTGATCAGCCCCAGCATTTT. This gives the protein CASSSQVDQPQHF.

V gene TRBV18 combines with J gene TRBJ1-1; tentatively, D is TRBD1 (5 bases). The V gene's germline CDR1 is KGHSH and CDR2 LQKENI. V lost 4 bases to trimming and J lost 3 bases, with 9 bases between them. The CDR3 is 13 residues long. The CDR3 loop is CASSLLTDTEAFF. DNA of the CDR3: TGTGCCAGCTCACTACTGACAGACACTGAAGCTTTCTTT.

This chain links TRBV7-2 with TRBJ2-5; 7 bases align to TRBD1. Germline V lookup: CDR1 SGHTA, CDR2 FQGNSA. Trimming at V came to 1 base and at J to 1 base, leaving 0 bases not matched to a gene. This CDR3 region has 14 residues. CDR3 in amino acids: CASSLGQGQETQYF. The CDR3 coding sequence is TGTGCCAGCAGCTTAGGACAGGGCCAAGAGACCCAGTACTTC.

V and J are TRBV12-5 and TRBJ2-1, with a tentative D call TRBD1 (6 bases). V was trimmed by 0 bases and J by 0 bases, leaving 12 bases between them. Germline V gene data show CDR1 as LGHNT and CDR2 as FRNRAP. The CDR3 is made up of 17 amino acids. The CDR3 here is CASGLVVDRSSYNEQFF. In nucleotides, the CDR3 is TGTGCTAGTGGTTTGGTAGTGGACAGAAGCTCCTACAATGAGCAGTTCTTC.

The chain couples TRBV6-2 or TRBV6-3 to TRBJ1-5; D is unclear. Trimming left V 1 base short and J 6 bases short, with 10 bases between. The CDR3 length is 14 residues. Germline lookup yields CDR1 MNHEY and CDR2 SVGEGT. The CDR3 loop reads CASSYLEQSQPQHF. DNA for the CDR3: TGTGCCAGCAGTTACTTGGAGCAGAGTCAGCCCCAGCATTTT.

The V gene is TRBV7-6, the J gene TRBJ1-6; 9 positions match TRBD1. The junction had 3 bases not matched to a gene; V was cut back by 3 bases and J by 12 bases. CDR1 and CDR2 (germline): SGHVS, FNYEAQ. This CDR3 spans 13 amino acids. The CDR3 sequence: CASSFRDREPLHF. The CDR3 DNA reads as TGTGCCAGCAGCTTCCGGGACAGGGAACCCCTCCACTTT. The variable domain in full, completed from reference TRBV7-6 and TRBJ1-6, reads GAGVSQSPRYKVTKRGQDVALRCDPISGHVSLYWYRQALGQGPEFLTYFNYEAQQDKSGLPNDRFSAERPEGSISTLTIQRTEQRDSAMYRCASSFRDREPLHFGNGTRLTVT.

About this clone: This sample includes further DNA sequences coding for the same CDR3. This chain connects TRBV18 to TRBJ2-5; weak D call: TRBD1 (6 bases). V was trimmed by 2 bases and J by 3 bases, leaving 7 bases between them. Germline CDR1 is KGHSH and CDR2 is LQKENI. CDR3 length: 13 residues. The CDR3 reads CASSPGTKETQYF. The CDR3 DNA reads TGTGCCAGCTCACCAGGGACAAAAGAGACCCAGTACTTC.

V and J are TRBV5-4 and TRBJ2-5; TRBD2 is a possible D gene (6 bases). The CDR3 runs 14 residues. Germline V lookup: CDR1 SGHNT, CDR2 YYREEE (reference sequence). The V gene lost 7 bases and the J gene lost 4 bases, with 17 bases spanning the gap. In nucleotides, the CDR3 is TGTGCCAGCGGGGGAGGAGGGGCCCGAGAGACCCAGTACTTC. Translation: CASGGGGARETQYF.

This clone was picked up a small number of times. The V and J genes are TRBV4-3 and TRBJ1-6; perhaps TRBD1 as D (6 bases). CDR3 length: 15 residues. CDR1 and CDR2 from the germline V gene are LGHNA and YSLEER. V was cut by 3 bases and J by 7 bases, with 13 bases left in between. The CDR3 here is CASSQSRDKNSPLHF. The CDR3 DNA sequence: TGCGCCAGCAGCCAGAGCCGGGACAAGAATTCACCCCTCCACTTT.

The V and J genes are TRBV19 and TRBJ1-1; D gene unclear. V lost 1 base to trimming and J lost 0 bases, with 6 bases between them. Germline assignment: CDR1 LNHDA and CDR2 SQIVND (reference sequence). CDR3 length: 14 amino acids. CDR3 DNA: TGTGCCAGTAGTATAGGACGGGTGAACACTGAAGCTTTCTTT. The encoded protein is CASSIGRVNTEAFF.

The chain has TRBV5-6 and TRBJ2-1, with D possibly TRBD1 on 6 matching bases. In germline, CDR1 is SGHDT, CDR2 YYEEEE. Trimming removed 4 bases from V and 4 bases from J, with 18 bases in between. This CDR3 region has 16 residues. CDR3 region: CASSKYSGTNYNEQFF. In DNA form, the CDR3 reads TGTGCCAGCAGCAAATACTCCGGGACAAATTACAATGAGCAGTTCTTC.

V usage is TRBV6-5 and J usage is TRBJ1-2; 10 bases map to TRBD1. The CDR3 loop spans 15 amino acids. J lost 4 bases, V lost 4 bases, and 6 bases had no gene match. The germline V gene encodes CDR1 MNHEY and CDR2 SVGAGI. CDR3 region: CASSSPTGGGYGYTF. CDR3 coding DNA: TGTGCCAGCAGTTCGCCGACAGGGGGCGGCTATGGCTACACCTTC.

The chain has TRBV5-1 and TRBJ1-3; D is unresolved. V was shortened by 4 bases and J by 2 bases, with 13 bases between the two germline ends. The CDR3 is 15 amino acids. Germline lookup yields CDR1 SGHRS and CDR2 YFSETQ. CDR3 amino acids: CASSPTGNTGNTIYF. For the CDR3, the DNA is TGCGCCAGCAGCCCGACGGGAAATACTGGAAACACCATATATTTT. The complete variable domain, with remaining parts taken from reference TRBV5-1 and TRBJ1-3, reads KAGVTQTPRYLIKTRGQQVTLSCSPISGHRSVSWYQQTPGQGLQFLFEYFSETQRNKGNFPGRFSGRQFSNSRSEMNVSTLELGDSALYLCASSPTGNTGNTIYFGEGSWLTVV.

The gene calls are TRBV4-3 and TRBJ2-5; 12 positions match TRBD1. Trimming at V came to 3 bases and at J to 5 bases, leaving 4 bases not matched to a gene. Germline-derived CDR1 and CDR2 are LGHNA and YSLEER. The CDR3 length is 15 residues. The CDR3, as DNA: TGCGCCAGCAGCCAGGGACAGGGGGCAGGGGAGACCCAGTACTTC. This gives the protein CASSQGQGAGETQYF.

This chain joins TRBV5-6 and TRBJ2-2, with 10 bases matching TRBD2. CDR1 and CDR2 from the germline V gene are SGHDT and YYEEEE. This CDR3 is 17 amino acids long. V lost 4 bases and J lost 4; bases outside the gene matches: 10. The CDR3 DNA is TGTGCCAGCAGCCCCGCCCTAGCGGGAGCTGTCACCGGGGAGCTGTTTTTT. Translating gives CASSPALAGAVTGELFF.

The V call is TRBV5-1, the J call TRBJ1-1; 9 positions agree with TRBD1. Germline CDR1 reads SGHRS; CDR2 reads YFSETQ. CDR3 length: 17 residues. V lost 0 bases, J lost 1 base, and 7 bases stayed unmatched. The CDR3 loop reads CASSLAYRGRSNTEAFF. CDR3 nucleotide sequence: TGCGCCAGCAGCTTGGCCTACAGGGGGCGATCGAACACTGAAGCTTTCTTT.

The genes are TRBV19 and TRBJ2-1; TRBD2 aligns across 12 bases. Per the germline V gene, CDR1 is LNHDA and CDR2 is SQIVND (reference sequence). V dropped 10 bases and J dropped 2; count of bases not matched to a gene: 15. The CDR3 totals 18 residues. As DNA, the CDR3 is TGTGCCACTAGGACTAGCGGGATGCTTAGAGGTGCCTACAATGAGCAGTTCTTC. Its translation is CATRTSGMLRGAYNEQFF.

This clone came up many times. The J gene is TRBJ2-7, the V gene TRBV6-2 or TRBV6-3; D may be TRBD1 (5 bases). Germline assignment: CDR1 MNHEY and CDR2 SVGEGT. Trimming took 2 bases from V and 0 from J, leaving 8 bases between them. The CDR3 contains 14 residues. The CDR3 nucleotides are TGTGCCAGCAGTTACCCGACAGCCTCCTACGAGCAGTACTTC. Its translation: CASSYPTASYEQYF.

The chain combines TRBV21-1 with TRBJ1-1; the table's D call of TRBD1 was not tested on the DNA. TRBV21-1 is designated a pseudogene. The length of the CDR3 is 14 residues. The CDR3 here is CASSKLLGGTEAFF. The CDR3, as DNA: TGTGCCAGCAGCAAATTATTAGGGGGCACTGAAGCTTTCTTT.

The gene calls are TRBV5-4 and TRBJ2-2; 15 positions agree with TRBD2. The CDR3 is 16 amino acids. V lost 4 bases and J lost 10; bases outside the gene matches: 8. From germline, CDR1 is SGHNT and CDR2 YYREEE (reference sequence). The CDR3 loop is CASSPRTSGGAEELFF. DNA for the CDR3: TGTGCCAGCAGCCCCCGGACTAGCGGGGGGGCTGAGGAGCTGTTTTTT. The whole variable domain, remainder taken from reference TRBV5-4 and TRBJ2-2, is ETGVTQSPTHLIKTRGQQVTLRCSSQSGHNTVSWYQQALGQGPQFIFQYYREEENGRGNFPPRFSGLQFPNYSSELNVNALELDDSALYLCASSPRTSGGAEELFFGEGSRLTVL.

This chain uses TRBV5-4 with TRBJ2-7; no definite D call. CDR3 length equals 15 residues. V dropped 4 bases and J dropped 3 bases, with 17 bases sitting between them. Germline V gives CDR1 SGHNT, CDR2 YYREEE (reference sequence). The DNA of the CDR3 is TGTGCCAGCAGCGACTTGACGCAGAGTAACTACGAGCAGTACTTC. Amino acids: CASSDLTQSNYEQYF.

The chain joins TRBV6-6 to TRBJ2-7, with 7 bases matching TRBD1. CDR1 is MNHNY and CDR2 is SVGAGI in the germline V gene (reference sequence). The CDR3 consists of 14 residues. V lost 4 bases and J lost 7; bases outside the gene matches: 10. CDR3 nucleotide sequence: TGTGCCAGCAGTTTCGAAGGGGGCGCTGGGGAGCAGTACTTC. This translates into CASSFEGGAGEQYF.

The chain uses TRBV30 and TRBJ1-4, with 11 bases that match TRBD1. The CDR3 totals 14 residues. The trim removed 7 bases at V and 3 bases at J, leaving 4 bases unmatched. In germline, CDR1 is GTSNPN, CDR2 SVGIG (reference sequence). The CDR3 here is CAFGQGASNEKLFF. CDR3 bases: TGTGCCTTCGGACAGGGGGCTTCTAATGAAAAACTGTTTTTT.

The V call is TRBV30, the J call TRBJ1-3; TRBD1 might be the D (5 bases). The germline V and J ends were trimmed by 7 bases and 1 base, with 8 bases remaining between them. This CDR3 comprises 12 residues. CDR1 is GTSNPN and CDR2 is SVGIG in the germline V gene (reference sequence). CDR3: CASDSSGNTIYF. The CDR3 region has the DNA TGTGCCTCCGACAGTTCTGGAAACACCATATATTTT. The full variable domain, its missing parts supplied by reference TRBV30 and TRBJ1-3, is SQTIHQWPATLVQPVGSPLSLECTVEGTSNPNLYWYRQAAGRGLQLLFYSVGIGQISSEVPQNLSASRPQDRQFILSSKKLLLSDSGFYLCASDSSGNTIYFGEGSWLTVV.

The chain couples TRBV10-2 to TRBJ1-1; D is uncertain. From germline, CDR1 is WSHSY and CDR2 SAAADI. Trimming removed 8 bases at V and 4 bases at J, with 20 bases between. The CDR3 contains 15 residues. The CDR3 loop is CASAGGGIATTEAFF. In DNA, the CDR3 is TGCGCCAGCGCCGGAGGAGGGATCGCGACCACTGAAGCTTTCTTT.

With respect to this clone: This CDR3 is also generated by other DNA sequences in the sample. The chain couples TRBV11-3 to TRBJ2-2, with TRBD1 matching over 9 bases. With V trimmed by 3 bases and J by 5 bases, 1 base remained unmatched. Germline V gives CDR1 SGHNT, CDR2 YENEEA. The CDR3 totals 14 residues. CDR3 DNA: TGTGCCAGCAGCTTGGGACAGGGTACCGGGGAGCTGTTTTTT. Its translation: CASSLGQGTGELFF. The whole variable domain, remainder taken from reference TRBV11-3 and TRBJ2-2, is EAGVVQSPRYKIIEKKQPVAFWCNPISGHNTLYWYLQNLGQGPELLIRYENEEAVDDSQLPKDRFSAERLKGVDSTLKIQPAELGDSAVYLCASSLGQGTGELFFGEGSRLTVL.